A single sample gave rise to the 15 T cell receptor beta chains below, sequenced in a study of patients and donors after allogeneic stem cell transplantation. TCRdb reprocessed the RT-PCR reads with MiXCR, giving one entry per CDR3 protein. The sample lists 930 or so distinct CDR3 sequences; over 35% were seen once. Material: blood, either unsorted or a sorted T cell fraction (not recorded which). Source of these receptors: a human donor who was either an allogeneic HSCT recipient or a stem cell or donor lymphocyte infusion donor (not recorded which). It is not recorded whose cells these are; they may come from a transplant donor.

The chain has TRBV7-8 and TRBJ2-4; D is possibly TRBD1 (7 bases). The germline V gene encodes CDR1 SGHVS and CDR2 FQNEAQ. V lost 5 bases and J lost 3, with 14 bases in between. The CDR3 covers 15 residues. The CDR3 loop reads CASSPGQEGKNIQYF. CDR3 DNA sequence: TGTGCCAGCAGCCCAGGACAGGAGGGCAAAAACATTCAGTACTTC.

This chain links TRBV5-1 with TRBJ2-7; 7 bases fit TRBD1. This CDR3 has 14 amino acids. CDR1 SGHRS and CDR2 YFSETQ come from the germline V gene. V lost 6 bases, J lost 4 bases, and 10 bases stayed unmatched. The DNA for the CDR3 is TGCGCCAGCACTCTTATGACAGGGCGATACGAGCAGTACTTC. Its translation is CASTLMTGRYEQYF.

This clonotype was counted a few times. The chain links TRBV5-4 to TRBJ2-2; no definite D call. Trimming took off 0 bases at V and 6 bases at J, with 3 bases between the two ends. CDR1 is SGHNT and CDR2 is YYREEE in the germline V gene (reference sequence). This CDR3 has 12 amino acids. The CDR3 loop reads CASSLAAGELFF. The CDR3 DNA follows: TGTGCCAGCAGCTTGGCGGCCGGGGAGCTGTTTTTT.

The DNA for the CDR3 is TGCAGCGTTATTACAGGGACCTCCGAGCAGTACTTC. It is translated as CSVITGTSEQYF. The chain joins TRBV29-1 to TRBJ2-7; possibly TRBD1 for D (6 bases). Germline-derived CDR1 and CDR2 are SQVTM and ANQGSEA. This CDR3 contains 12 residues. Between the trimmed V and J ends, which lost 5 bases and 6 bases, there was a span of 14 bases.

This clonotype was seen just once. V gene TRBV20-1 combines with J gene TRBJ2-1, with D possibly matching TRBD1 (5 bases). This CDR3 has 12 residues. CDR1 is DFQATT and CDR2 is SNEGSKA in the germline V gene (reference sequence). Trimming shortened V by 4 bases and J by 12 bases, and 16 bases separated the two germline ends. In DNA form, the CDR3 reads TGCAGTGCTACCCCAGGGATTCCAGGGCAGTTCTTC. It is translated as CSATPGIPGQFF.

This clonotype was seen a handful of times. The CDR3 nucleotides read TGTGCCAGCAGCTTAACCGGGGAGCTGTTTTTT. It translates to CASSLTGELFF. The J gene is TRBJ2-2, the V gene TRBV11-1; D not certain. V lost 2 bases and J 5 bases, leaving 0 bases between the germline ends. Germline CDR1 reads SGHAT; CDR2 reads FQDESV (reference sequence). CDR3 length: 11 residues.

J is TRBJ2-5 and V is TRBV5-1, with D unresolved. Per the germline V gene, CDR1 is SGHRS and CDR2 is YFSETQ. The V end was cut by 4 bases, the J end by 1 base, with 5 bases between. CDR3 size: 12 residues. CDR3 residues: CASSPSQETQYF. CDR3 bases: TGCGCCAGCAGCCCATCCCAAGAGACCCAGTACTTC.

In DNA, the CDR3 is TGTGCCAGCAGTCAACTAGCCGAGCAGTACTTC. It encodes CASSQLAEQYF. The V call is TRBV6-2 or TRBV6-3, the J call TRBJ2-7, with D possibly matching TRBD2 (6 bases). With 5 bases removed from V and 6 bases from J, the gap between germline ends came to 8 bases. The CDR3 length is 11 residues. Germline V CDR1 and CDR2: MNHEY, SVGEGT.

This clonotype was detected once. V is TRBV11-2 and J is TRBJ2-1; 11 nucleotides line up with TRBD2. Unmatched junction bases numbered 2, after V lost 1 base and J lost 3 bases. Looked up from germline, CDR1 is SGHAT and CDR2 is FQNNGV. The CDR3 runs 16 residues. The CDR3 reads CASSLGLAGGYNEQFF. As DNA, the CDR3 is TGTGCCAGCAGCTTAGGCCTAGCGGGAGGCTACAATGAGCAGTTCTTC.

V usage is TRBV5-1 and J usage is TRBJ2-1; 9 bases map to TRBD2. Germline values: CDR1 SGHRS, CDR2 YFSETQ. This CDR3 comprises 15 residues. J was trimmed by 7 bases and V by 7 bases; bases with no gene match: 12. CDR3 residues: CASEPRLAGGNEQFF. For the CDR3, the DNA is TGCGCCAGCGAGCCCCGGCTGGCGGGGGGGAATGAGCAGTTCTTC.

The chain employs TRBV27 and TRBJ2-1, with 10 bases that match TRBD2. The V gene's germline CDR1 is MNHEY and CDR2 SMNVEV (reference sequence). The CDR3 length is 16 residues. V gave up 2 bases and J gave up 1 base; unmatched junction bases: 2. The CDR3 loop is CASSLRGLASYNEQFF. Written as DNA, the CDR3 is TGTGCCAGCAGTTTAAGGGGACTAGCGTCCTACAATGAGCAGTTCTTC.

This rearrangement joins TRBV5-5 to TRBJ2-6; no clear D. CDR3 length: 16 residues. V was shortened by 0 bases and J by 0 bases, with 7 bases between the two germline ends. Germline V gene sequence: CDR1 SGHKS, CDR2 YYEKEE (reference sequence). The CDR3 region is CASSLGPGSGANVLTF. CDR3 bases: TGTGCCAGCAGCTTGGGTCCGGGCTCTGGGGCCAACGTCCTGACTTTC.

This clonotype turned up a few times. This chain joins TRBV5-5 and TRBJ2-3, with 9 bases fitting TRBD1. V dropped 0 bases and J dropped 5; count of bases not matched to a gene: 1. Germline-derived CDR1 and CDR2 are SGHKS and YYEKEE (reference sequence). The CDR3 length is 14 residues. The CDR3, as DNA: TGTGCCAGCAGCTTGGGGACAGGGGTAGATACGCAGTATTTT. Amino acids: CASSLGTGVDTQYF.

This chain connects TRBV12-3 or TRBV12-4 to TRBJ2-2; 11 bases are a match to TRBD2. The CDR3 is 15 residues long. With 6 bases clipped from V and 7 bases from J, the junction kept 7 bases outside the gene matches. The CDR3 region is CASRPGTSGLGELFF. As DNA, the CDR3 is TGTGCCAGCAGACCCGGGACTAGCGGTCTCGGGGAGCTGTTTTTT.

The chain recombines TRBV11-3 with TRBJ2-5; D is possibly TRBD2 (5 bases). Germline V gene lookup returns CDR1 SGHNT and CDR2 YENEEA. This CDR3 comprises 13 residues. The V and J ends lost 0 bases and 5 bases respectively, with 7 bases between them. The CDR3 region has the DNA TGTGCCAGCAGCTTAGACAGCGGCGAGACCCAGTACTTC. Translating it yields CASSLDSGETQYF.